This T cell receptor (beta chain) was captured by sequencing in a study of blood T cells in healthy people across ages. The second PCR ran about 6 to 12 cycles with a sample-barcoded 5' primer and J-beta primers. One entry per CDR3 protein, called by TCRdb with MiXCR from the 5' RACE reads. Seen here are hundreds of thousands of distinct CDR3 sequences, around 54% observed once, and the top ten hold more than 35%. V shed 2 bases and J shed 0 bases, with 8 bases lying between them. The CDR3 totals 16 residues. The sequence derives from a man aged 60-69 years in good health. Sequencing input: blood. V and J are TRBV12-3 or TRBV12-4 and TRBJ2-6, with D possibly TRBD1 on 5 matching bases. CDR3 bases: TGTGCCAGCAGTTTATCAGGGAACTCTGGGGCCAACGTCCTGACTTTC. It specifies CASSLSGNSGANVLTF.